This TCR beta chain was recorded in a study of T-cell memory formation after mild COVID-19. Whole-study context: The study found TCR clusters largely donor specific. General observations from the study: From day 15 to 85, contracting clones were balanced between CD4 and CD8, whereas later expanders leaned toward CD4+. CD4+ contracting clones lay mainly in CM and EM, CD8+ ones in EMRA.

V was pared by 4 bases and J by 7 bases, with 5 bases between. The CDR3 is made up of 12 amino acids. Per germline, CDR1 LNHNV and CDR2 YYDKDF (reference sequence). Amplification by 5'RACE using constant-segment primers produced TCR alpha and TCR beta cDNA libraries that carried sample barcodes and UMIs. TCRdb recomputed calls from the 5' RACE reads with MiXCR, one row per CDR3 protein. The table has 100,000 or so distinct CDR3 sequences, 11% seen once. There are a few counts of this clonotype. The antigen is not known. Sequenced: PBMCs or a T cell subset sorted from them (not recorded which). This chain connects TRBV15 to TRBJ1-6; D is ambiguous. This clonotype was obtained from a man between 18 and 35 years old who had mild COVID-19 (a few samples of this study predate the infection). Cell type and time point are not known. DNA of the CDR3: TGTGCCACCAGCATCCCAAATTCACCCCTCCACTTT. Its protein product is CATSIPNSPLHF.